The 30 T cell receptor beta chains below come from one sample, sequenced in a study of identical twins. TCRdb reprocessed the 5' RACE reads with MiXCR, giving one entry per CDR3 protein. Here the sample spans some 1,600,000 distinct CDR3 sequences, 25% to 35% being singletons. The specimen sequenced was cord blood. The source is a newborn girl in good health.

V is TRBV7-8 and J is TRBJ2-7; 7 bases are a match to TRBD2. With V trimmed by 6 bases and J by 7 bases, 21 bases remained unmatched. CDR3 length: 17 residues. Germline CDR1 reads SGHVS; CDR2 reads FQNEAQ. The chain's CDR3 is CASRPTNIPSGYNEQYF. The CDR3 coding sequence is TGTGCCAGCAGACCAACAAACATCCCTAGCGGTTACAATGAGCAGTACTTC. Drawing the rest from reference TRBV7-8 and TRBJ2-7, the complete variable domain is GAGVSQSPRYKVAKRGQDVALRCDPISGHVSLFWYQQALGQGPEFLTYFQNEAQLDKSGLPSDRFFAERPEGSVSTLKIQRTQQEDSAVYLCASRPTNIPSGYNEQYFGPGTRLTVT.

This clonotype was detected only a few times. V usage is TRBV28 and J usage is TRBJ2-5; TRBD2 might be the D (6 bases). This CDR3 is 13 amino acids long. Germline loops: CDR1 MDHEN, CDR2 SYDVKM. The germline V and J ends were trimmed by 2 bases and 11 bases, with 15 bases remaining between them. In DNA, the CDR3 is TGTGCCAGCAGTTTACTAGCGCACAATGAGCAGTACTTC. Encoded protein: CASSLLAHNEQYF. The full variable domain, with the rest looked up from reference TRBV28 and TRBJ2-5, is DVKVTQSSRYLVKRTGEKVFLECVQDMDHENMFWYRQDPGLGLRLIYFSYDVKMKEKGDIPEGYSVSREKKERFSLILESASTNQTSMYLCASSLLAHNEQYFGPGTRLLVL.

The chain recombines TRBV2 with TRBJ2-3; 8 positions match TRBD2. The CDR3 sequence is 14 residues long. The germline CDR1 and CDR2 sequences are SNHLY and FYNNEI. The V segment lost 7 bases and the J segment 2 bases; nucleotides outside the gene matches: 5. The CDR3 protein is CASISGSNTDTQYF. The CDR3 coding sequence is TGTGCCAGCATCAGCGGGAGCAACACAGATACGCAGTATTTT.

The chain is built from TRBV11-2 and TRBJ2-7, with TRBD1 identical over 9 bases. CDR1 is SGHAT and CDR2 is FQNNGV in the germline V gene. Trimming at V came to 1 base and at J to 6 bases, leaving 10 bases not matched to a gene. CDR3 length equals 16 residues. CDR3 residues: CASSLGTGTGFAEQYF. The DNA of the CDR3 is TGTGCCAGCAGCTTAGGGACCGGGACAGGGTTTGCCGAGCAGTACTTC.

The CDR3 region has the DNA TGTGCCAGCAGTTACCCGGGACTAGCGGGGGGCTCTCATAAGGGATACAATGAGCAGTACTTC. Protein: CASSYPGLAGGSHKGYNEQYF. J is TRBJ2-1 and V is TRBV6-2 or TRBV6-3, with 15 positions matching TRBD2. The J call is in doubt because the DNA end fits TRBJ2-7 better. This CDR3 spans 21 amino acids. Germline CDR1 is MNHEY and CDR2 is SVGEGT.

The rearrangement joins TRBV27 to TRBJ2-3, with TRBD2 as a possible D gene (5 bases). Trimming cost V 6 bases and J 5 bases, with 15 bases left between them. This CDR3 is 14 amino acids long. From germline, CDR1 is MNHEY and CDR2 SMNVEV (reference sequence). CDR3 DNA: TGTGCCAGCAGGGGAGTCGGGTTCCTAGATACGCAGTATTTT. Translated, it gives CASRGVGFLDTQYF.

This clonotype has more than one count but fewer than ten. The chain has TRBV5-1 and TRBJ2-2; D call uncertain. The CDR3 runs to 14 residues. V was pared by 7 bases and J by 0 bases, with 10 bases between. The germline V gene encodes CDR1 SGHRS and CDR2 YFSETQ. Here the CDR3 DNA reads TGCGCCAGCGCCCATGTCTCGAACACCGGGGAGCTGTTTTTT. Its translation: CASAHVSNTGELFF. Using reference TRBV5-1 and TRBJ2-2 for the parts outside the CDR3, the full variable domain is KAGVTQTPRYLIKTRGQQVTLSCSPISGHRSVSWYQQTPGQGLQFLFEYFSETQRNKGNFPGRFSGRQFSNSRSEMNVSTLELGDSALYLCASAHVSNTGELFFGEGSRLTVL.

The table lists this clonotype with a few counts. The V call is TRBV4-1, the J call TRBJ2-1; TRBD1 might be the D (6 bases). The length of the CDR3 is 16 residues. Trimming pared 2 bases from V and 1 base from J, leaving 12 bases between. Germline loops: CDR1 MGHRA, CDR2 YSYEKL. CDR3 coding DNA: TGCGCCAGCAGCCAACCCCTCGGGACATCCTACAATGAGCAGTTCTTC. Translating gives CASSQPLGTSYNEQFF.

This clonotype was detected a few times. The chain uses TRBV3-1 and TRBJ2-1, with a tentative D call TRBD2 (5 bases). Trimming took 4 bases from V and 3 from J, leaving 10 bases between them. This CDR3 comprises 14 residues. Germline assignment: CDR1 LGHDT and CDR2 YNNKEL (reference sequence). CDR3 nucleotide sequence: TGTGCCAGCAGCCCCGGACTCCGCTACAATGAGCAGTTCTTC. This encodes CASSPGLRYNEQFF.

This clonotype was observed a handful of times. The J gene is TRBJ1-5, the V gene TRBV4-1, with 8 bases lining up with TRBD1. The CDR3 consists of 20 residues. V lost 3 bases and J lost 4; bases outside the gene matches: 20. Per the germline V gene, CDR1 is MGHRA and CDR2 is YSYEKL. The CDR3 sequence: CASSHSVQGAIPPFNQPQHF. The CDR3 DNA follows: TGCGCCAGCAGCCATTCGGTGCAGGGGGCTATCCCTCCCTTTAATCAGCCCCAGCATTTT.

This clonotype was detected ten times or more. The chain couples TRBV6-6 to TRBJ1-2, with a tentative D call TRBD1 (5 bases). CDR3 length equals 16 residues. Germline CDR1 MNHNY, CDR2 SVGAGI (reference sequence). V shed 3 bases and J shed 1 base, with 15 bases lying between them. The CDR3 sequence: CASSYMGGVFNYGYTF. The CDR3 DNA reads as TGTGCCAGCAGTTATATGGGAGGGGTATTTAACTATGGCTACACCTTC.

This clonotype was counted a few times. The chain joins TRBV7-9 to TRBJ1-1, with 8 bases lining up with TRBD1. Germline lookup yields CDR1 SEHNR and CDR2 FQNEAQ (reference sequence). The CDR3 consists of 17 residues. The V segment lost 5 bases and the J segment 0 bases; nucleotides outside the gene matches: 11. DNA of the CDR3: TGTGCCAGCAGCCAACTCCGACAGGGGTCGATGAACACTGAAGCTTTCTTT. This translates into CASSQLRQGSMNTEAFF.

The chain carries TRBV2 and TRBJ2-1; TRBD2 aligns across 7 bases. J lost 6 bases, V lost 4 bases, and 3 bases had no gene match. Looked up from germline, CDR1 is SNHLY and CDR2 is FYNNEI. The CDR3 is 13 residues long. CDR3 in amino acids: CASSAGTINEQFF. The CDR3 region has the DNA TGTGCCAGCAGTGCCGGGACTATCAATGAGCAGTTCTTC.

This clonotype was detected a few times. The chain is built from TRBV7-9 and TRBJ2-7; D uncertain. The CDR3 is 12 amino acids. V was shortened by 5 bases and J by 6 bases, with 11 bases between the two germline ends. Looked up from germline, CDR1 is SEHNR and CDR2 is FQNEAQ (reference sequence). CDR3 region: CASSPGPAEQYF. In DNA, the CDR3 is TGTGCCAGCAGCCCCGGCCCAGCCGAGCAGTACTTC.

The J gene is TRBJ2-5, the V gene TRBV6-2 or TRBV6-3; TRBD2 aligns across 7 bases. CDR1 is MNHEY and CDR2 is SVGEGT in the germline V gene. CDR3 size: 15 residues. The trim removed 5 bases at V and 1 base at J, leaving 7 bases unmatched. The CDR3 sequence: CASSETSLLQETQYF. In DNA, the CDR3 is TGTGCCAGCAGTGAGACTAGCCTCCTCCAAGAGACCCAGTACTTC.

The rearrangement uses TRBV20-1 and TRBJ1-2; 8 bases are shared with TRBD1. The CDR3 length is 13 residues. The germline CDR1 and CDR2 sequences are DFQATT and SNEGSKA (reference sequence). Trimming took 5 bases from V and 4 from J; bases not matched to a gene: 6. The CDR3 bases are TGCAGTGCTGGGACAGGAGCCCCCTATGGCTACACCTTC. Translated: CSAGTGAPYGYTF.

This clonotype was seen more than once but under ten times. V gene TRBV28 combines with J gene TRBJ1-5, with D maybe TRBD1 (5 bases). The CDR3 has 15 amino acids. Germline values: CDR1 MDHEN, CDR2 SYDVKM. Trimming pared 2 bases from V and 1 base from J, leaving 9 bases between. CDR3 sequence reads: CASSLQGPSNQPQHF. The CDR3 DNA is TGTGCCAGCAGTTTACAGGGACCGAGCAATCAGCCCCAGCATTTT. Full variable domain (outside the CDR3, taken from reference TRBV28 and TRBJ1-5): DVKVTQSSRYLVKRTGEKVFLECVQDMDHENMFWYRQDPGLGLRLIYFSYDVKMKEKGDIPEGYSVSREKKERFSLILESASTNQTSMYLCASSLQGPSNQPQHFGDGTRLSIL.

Comments on this clonotype: This sequence may be a read error, since a much larger clone differs from it by one base. The genes are TRBV29-1 and TRBJ1-5; 7 bases agree with TRBD1. The CDR3 is 12 residues long. Germline CDR1 is SQVTM and CDR2 is ANQGSEA. This CDR3 reads CSSRDSNQPHHF. Here the CDR3 DNA reads TGCAGCTCCCGGGACAGCAATCAGCCCCACCATTTT.

The rearrangement joins TRBV5-1 to TRBJ2-2; D tentatively reads TRBD1 or TRBD2 (5 bases each). The CDR3 runs 17 residues. The germline V gene has CDR1 SGHRS and CDR2 YFSETQ. Trimming cost V 1 base and J 0 bases, with 13 bases left between them. The CDR3 DNA follows: TGCGCCAGCAGCTTGCTAGTGGGACCCGCGAACACCGGGGAGCTGTTTTTT. Its protein is CASSLLVGPANTGELFF.

The rearrangement links TRBV20-1 to TRBJ1-4, with D maybe TRBD1 (6 bases). Trimming shortened V by 5 bases and J by 5 bases, and 12 bases separated the two germline ends. CDR1 is DFQATT, CDR2 SNEGSKA, per germline (reference sequence). The CDR3 sequence is 13 residues long. The CDR3 here is CSAGGRGNEKLFF. The CDR3 DNA reads TGCAGTGCTGGGGGCAGAGGCAATGAAAAACTGTTTTTT.

The chain carries TRBV19 and TRBJ2-5; 7 bases line up with TRBD2. Germline V lookup: CDR1 LNHDA, CDR2 SQIVND (reference sequence). V lost 4 bases to trimming and J lost 5 bases; unmatched junction nucleotides: 7. The CDR3 consists of 14 residues. The CDR3 loop is CASSSGSTGETQYF. In DNA, the CDR3 is TGTGCCAGTAGTAGCGGGAGTACGGGGGAGACCCAGTACTTC.

The V gene is TRBV20-1, the J gene TRBJ2-5, with D possibly called TRBD1 or TRBD2 (5 bases each). The CDR3 runs 12 residues. CDR1 is DFQATT, CDR2 SNEGSKA, per germline (reference sequence). Written as DNA, the CDR3 is TGCAGCCTCGGGACCACGAAAGAGACCCAGTACTTC. The encoded protein is CSLGTTKETQYF.

The chain recombines TRBV20-1 with TRBJ2-1; the D call may be TRBD1 or TRBD2 (6 bases each). The DNA end favors TRBJ2-7, so the J call may be wrong. CDR3 length: 15 amino acids. Germline V gene lookup returns CDR1 DFQATT and CDR2 SNEGSKA (reference sequence). The CDR3 loop reads CSARTYSGGDNEQYF. The CDR3 region has the DNA TGCAGTGCTAGGACCTACTCCGGGGGCGACAATGAGCAGTACTTC.

The sample holds a few counts of this clonotype. The chain employs TRBV4-2 and TRBJ1-2; possible D gene TRBD1, 5 bases. CDR1 is LGHNA and CDR2 is YNFKEQ in the germline V gene. CDR3 length: 13 residues. V was cut by 2 bases and J by 5 bases, with 9 bases left in between. The CDR3 region is CASSQFGGYGYTF. The CDR3 bases are TGTGCCAGCAGCCAATTCGGGGGGTATGGCTACACCTTC.

This clonotype has just a few counts. The V gene is TRBV12-5, the J gene TRBJ2-6; no clear D. CDR1 is LGHNT and CDR2 is FRNRAP in the germline V gene. V was pared by 4 bases and J by 0 bases, with 1 base between. The CDR3 loop spans 13 amino acids. The CDR3 DNA reads TGTGCTAGTGGTTACTCTGGGGCCAACGTCCTGACTTTC. It yields the protein CASGYSGANVLTF.

The V and J genes are TRBV12-3 or TRBV12-4 and TRBJ1-1, with D unclear. This CDR3 has 11 amino acids. The V end lost 3 bases, the J end lost 10 bases, and 9 bases lay between the germline ends. The CDR3 bases are TGTGCCAGCAGTTTGCCCGCGGTAGCTTTCTTT. Protein product: CASSLPAVAFF.

This clonotype was seen a few times. V and J are TRBV6-8 and TRBJ2-2; D call uncertain. Trimming left V 8 bases short and J 7 bases short, with 11 bases between. There are 12 residues in the CDR3. CDR1 is MNHGY and CDR2 is SAAAGT in the germline V gene. CDR3 nucleotide sequence: TGTGCCAGCCCCGAGTCGTTCGGGGAGCTGTTTTTT. The encoded protein is CASPESFGELFF.

This sequence joins TRBV3-1 and TRBJ2-3; no firm D call. Germline CDR1 is LGHDT and CDR2 is YNNKEL (reference sequence). Trimming took 2 bases from V and 1 from J, leaving 10 bases between them. This CDR3 contains 15 residues. CDR3 nucleotides: TGTGCCAGCAGCCAACTTCCCTGGGGCACAGATACGCAGTATTTT. It specifies CASSQLPWGTDTQYF.

The chain uses TRBV5-1 and TRBJ2-1; 12 positions match TRBD2. The CDR3 is 15 amino acids. Germline lookup yields CDR1 SGHRS and CDR2 YFSETQ. J was trimmed by 8 bases and V by 4 bases; bases with no gene match: 7. CDR3 DNA: TGCGCCAGCAGCAAAGCTAGCGGGAGGGGCGATGAGCAGTTCTTC. Translating it yields CASSKASGRGDEQFF.

This clonotype showed up just a few times. The rearrangement links TRBV20-1 to TRBJ2-4; 10 bases are a match to TRBD2. V lost 6 bases and J lost 0; bases outside the gene matches: 8. Per the germline V gene, CDR1 is DFQATT and CDR2 is SNEGSKA (reference sequence). The CDR3 length is 16 residues. The CDR3 protein is CSAPHTSGVAKNIQYF. The CDR3 nucleotides read TGCAGTGCCCCCCATACTAGCGGGGTAGCCAAAAACATTCAGTACTTC.